This is a list of T cell receptor beta chains from one sample in a study of blood T cell repertoires in COVID-19. Sequenced by immunoSEQ multiplex PCR; TCRdb stores in-frame clones only, minus some. Among about 64,000 clones listed, approximately 78% were seen once. The sequenced sample consisted of peripheral blood. The receptors originated from a man aged 80 or over with acute or convalescent COVID-19. The CDR3 runs from the conserved cysteine through the conserved F or W. The D gene is left open where the match is weak. Size tells how often a clone was seen (once, few, many) or the class of an expanded clone, and some rows leave it out.

v_gene: TRBV5-1; d_gene: NA; j_gene: TRBJ2-1; abundance: NA; CDR3aa: CASSLNNEQFF; CDR3nt: TGCGCCAGCAGTCTTAACAATGAGCAGTTCTTC
v_gene: TRBV10-1; d_gene: NA; j_gene: TRBJ2-1; abundance: NA; CDR3aa: CASSEQGYNEQFF; CDR3nt: TGCGCCAGCAGTGAGCAGGGTTACAATGAGCAGTTCTTC
v_gene: TRBV7-9; d_gene: TRBD1; j_gene: TRBJ1-6; abundance: NA; CDR3aa: CASSSRTGDYNSPLHF; CDR3nt: TGTGCCAGCAGCTCGCGGACAGGGGACTATAATTCACCCCTCCACTTT
v_gene: TRBV10-2; d_gene: TRBD1; j_gene: TRBJ1-1; abundance: few; CDR3aa: CASMSDRFEGNTEAFF; CDR3nt: TGCGCCAGCATGTCGGACAGGTTTGAGGGGAACACTGAAGCTTTCTTT
v_gene: TRBV21-1; d_gene: NA; j_gene: TRBJ1-2; abundance: NA; CDR3aa: CASSTPLNAGEGYGYTF; CDR3nt: TGTGCCAGCAGCACACCCCTCAACGCGGGGGAAGGCTATGGCTACACCTTC
v_gene: TRBV5-1; d_gene: TRBD2; j_gene: TRBJ2-2; abundance: few; CDR3aa: CASSPRTSLTGELFF; CDR3nt: TGCGCCAGCAGCCCAAGGACTAGCTTGACCGGGGAGCTGTTTTTT
v_gene: TRBV5-8; d_gene: NA; j_gene: TRBJ1-1; abundance: NA; CDR3aa: CASSLQGLVNTEAFF; CDR3nt: TGTGCCAGCAGCTTGCAGGGCTTGGTGAACACTGAAGCTTTCTTT
v_gene: TRBV5-1; d_gene: NA; j_gene: TRBJ1-1; abundance: NA; CDR3aa: CASSGGARGGTEAFF; CDR3nt: TGCGCCAGCAGCGGCGGGGCCCGCGGGGGCACTGAAGCTTTCTTT
v_gene: TRBV24-1; d_gene: TRBD2; j_gene: TRBJ2-1; abundance: once; CDR3aa: CATSDRRGGLYNEQFF; CDR3nt: TGTGCCACCAGTGATCGGCGGGGGGGCCTTTACAATGAGCAGTTCTTC
v_gene: TRBV2; d_gene: TRBD1; j_gene: TRBJ2-3; abundance: few; CDR3aa: CASTLRDRGADTQYF; CDR3nt: TGTGCCAGCACCCTCCGGGACAGGGGAGCAGATACGCAGTATTTT
v_gene: TRBV4-1; d_gene: NA; j_gene: TRBJ2-7; abundance: few; CDR3aa: CASSLSSGYEQYF; CDR3nt: TGCGCCAGCAGCTTGTCGTCCGGCTACGAGCAGTACTTC
v_gene: TRBV2; d_gene: TRBD1; j_gene: TRBJ2-2; abundance: NA; CDR3aa: CASSAGTARNTGELFF; CDR3nt: TGTGCCAGCAGTGCTGGGACAGCGAGGAACACCGGGGAGCTGTTTTTT
v_gene: TRBV3-1/TRBV3-2; d_gene: NA; j_gene: TRBJ1-3; abundance: NA; CDR3aa: CASSLTRGSGNTIYF; CDR3nt: TGTGCCAGCAGCCTTACCAGGGGTTCTGGAAACACCATATATTTT
v_gene: TRBV18; d_gene: NA; j_gene: TRBJ1-4; abundance: once; CDR3aa: CASSERTATNEKLFF; CDR3nt: TGTGCCAGCTCAGAACGGACTGCAACTAATGAAAAACTGTTTTTT
v_gene: TRBV19; d_gene: NA; j_gene: TRBJ1-1; abundance: NA; CDR3aa: CASSMRGGWAFF; CDR3nt: TGTGCCAGTAGTATGAGAGGGGGTTGGGCTTTCTTT